Reported below is one T cell receptor beta chain. The sample originates from a study of blood T cells in healthy people across ages. Combining a sample-barcoded 5' primer with a J-beta primer mix, a second PCR ran for roughly 6 to 12 cycles. In TCRdb, the 5' RACE reads were re-called with MiXCR into one record per CDR3 protein. Seen here are around 780,000 distinct CDR3 sequences, 56% observed once, and the top ten hold roughly 25%. The donors, aged 6 to 90, were healthy Caucasians from Russia. Germline V gene data show CDR1 as DFQATT and CDR2 as SNEGSKA (reference sequence). V lost 7 bases and J 0 bases, leaving 21 bases between the germline ends. The CDR3 totals 17 residues.

The sample taken for sequencing was blood. This chain connects TRBV20-1 to TRBJ1-4; D call uncertain. This clonotype originated in a man aged 35 to 55 in good health. CDR3 nucleotide sequence: TGCAGTGTGTCAAGCCCCGGTCGGGGAACAACTAATGAAAAACTGTTTTTT. It specifies CSVSSPGRGTTNEKLFF.